This entry concerns a single T cell receptor beta chain. The source of the sample is a study of T cell changes during pregnancy in multiple sclerosis. Germline CDR1 SGDLS, CDR2 YYNGEE. The CDR3 spans 15 residues. V was clipped by 4 bases and J by 1 base, with 12 bases between them. Profiled with immunoSEQ multiplex PCR; TCRdb holds only in-frame clones, not every one. The sample has roughly 57,000 clones; roughly nine tenths are singletons. The source of this sequence is a female donor with multiple sclerosis, enrolled in a pregnancy study. The input for sequencing was CD8+ T cells from peripheral blood mononuclear cells, taken before pregnancy. This chain links TRBV9 with TRBJ2-1; maybe TRBD1 (6 bases). In nucleotides, the CDR3 is TGTGCCAGCAGCAAACAGGGAGCTTCCTACAATGAGCAGTTCTTC. Encoded protein: CASSKQGASYNEQFF. The complete variable domain, with remaining parts taken from reference TRBV9 and TRBJ2-1, reads DSGVTQTPKHLITATGQRVTLRCSPRSGDLSVYWYQQSLDQGLQFLIQYYNGEERAKGNILERFSAQQFPDLHSELNLSSLELGDSALYFCASSKQGASYNEQFFGPGTRLTVL.